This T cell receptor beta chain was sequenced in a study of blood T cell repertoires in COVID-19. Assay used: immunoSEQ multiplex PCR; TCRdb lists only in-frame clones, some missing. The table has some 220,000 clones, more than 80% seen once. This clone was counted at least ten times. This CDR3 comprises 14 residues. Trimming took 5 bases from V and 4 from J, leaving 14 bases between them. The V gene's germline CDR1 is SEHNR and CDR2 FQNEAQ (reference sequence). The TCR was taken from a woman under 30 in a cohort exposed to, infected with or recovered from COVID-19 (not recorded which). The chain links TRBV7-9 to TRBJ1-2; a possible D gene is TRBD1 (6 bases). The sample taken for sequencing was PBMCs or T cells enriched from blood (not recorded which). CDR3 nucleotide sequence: TGTGCCAGCAGCACCAGGGGCGCTGGCTATGGCTACACCTTC. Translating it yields CASSTRGAGYGYTF.